This T cell receptor beta chain was recovered during a study of shared clonotypes between healthy human individuals. V was cut by 4 bases and J by 1 base, with 17 bases left in between. The CDR3 runs 16 residues. CDR1 MNHEY and CDR2 SMNVEV come from the germline V gene (reference sequence). Assay: immunoSEQ multiplex PCR; the TCRdb copy retains only in-frame clones and omits some. Of 2 million to 3 million clones in the sample, 93% were seen once. General study results and limits: In having few donors, the study represented limited genetic and exposure-history diversity. Shared across a few donors were around 5% of the naive CD4 clonotypes. For sorted subsets, rarefaction showed incomplete sequencing despite large depth.

In regard to this clone: Its antigen is still unknown.

This receptor was identified in a man aged 18 to 30 in good health. Some clones in this sample may be carry-over from other donors' samples. The material sequenced was naive CD4+ T cells from PBMCs. Subset indicated: CD45RA+ positively selected. V gene TRBV27 combines with J gene TRBJ2-7, with D hard to call. The CDR3, as DNA: TGTGCCAGCAGTTCTGCACGAGCTGGGCCTTCCTACGAGCAGTACTTC. Amino acids: CASSSARAGPSYEQYF.